This T cell receptor beta chain appears in the sequencing data of a study of beta chain features in type 1 diabetes. Details on this clone: Its antigen is undetermined.

All of the isolated RNA was reverse transcribed, so expressed TCRB transcripts were sequenced. The protocol was immunoSEQ multiplex PCR, while the TCRdb copy is restricted to in-frame clones and leaves out a portion. This sample carries almost 250,000 clones, 13% to 15% of them seen once, and the ten largest clones take about 0.027%. Losses at the gene ends were 1 base for V and 6 bases for J; bases not matched to a gene: 6. CDR3 length: 15 amino acids. Germline V lookup: CDR1 SGHTA, CDR2 FQGNSA. Cells sorted by CD45RO/CCR7/CD25/CD127/CD95/CD27 comprised CD4+ naive, central memory, regulatory and stem cell-like memory cells. Study-wide points: Among type 1 diabetes patients, VDJ junctions had fewer insertions and more deletions. Sampled from patients, naive, central memory and Treg TCRB repertoires appeared more similar than those sampled from healthy donors.

The chain carries TRBV7-2 and TRBJ2-3, with 8 bases aligning to TRBD1. The clonotype comes from a woman aged 40 to 55 in good health. Input material: naive CD4+ T cells from blood. The CDR3 DNA sequence: TGTGCCAGCAGCTTAGGGACAGGGACGTCCGATACGCAGTATTTT. It encodes CASSLGTGTSDTQYF.